This entry lists 24 T cell receptor beta chains sequenced from one sample in a study of T cells in Graves' hyperthyroidism and ophthalmopathy (dated by TCRdb to between 2019 and 2020). Library prep was done by multiplex PCR. The sequencer was an Illumina HiSeq 2000. The TCR beta CDR3 regions were amplified from the RNA transcripts. For the first round of RT-PCR on the TCR CDR3, the HTBI primer set was used together with the Qiagen OneStep RT-PCR kit. The raw public reads went through TCRdb reprocessing: fastp at Q25, MiXCR clone calling, in-frame beta chains kept. Rows matching on CDR3 protein sequence are summarized as one entry with the most common DNA and genes. The sample yields roughly 380,000 distinct CDR3 sequences; over 11% were counted once. 11% of the sample lies in the top ten. Input material: blood. These receptors were taken from a woman aged 55-69 years with Graves' hyperthyroidism.

The table lists this clonotype with many counts. The chain has TRBV7-8 and TRBJ2-1; D is undetermined. Germline V gene lookup returns CDR1 SGHVS and CDR2 FQNEAQ. V was cut by 5 bases and J by 5 bases, with 7 bases left in between. The CDR3 is 12 residues long. DNA of the CDR3: TGTGCCAGCAGCCTCATCAACAATGAGCAGTTCTTC. Amino acids: CASSLINNEQFF.

Comment on this clonotype: The junction shows a germline mismatch at one end, possibly a read error. This rearrangement joins TRBV11-3 to TRBJ1-2; no clear D gene. The V gene's germline CDR1 is SGHNT and CDR2 YENEEA. This CDR3 contains 13 residues. Here the CDR3 reads CASSLDPRTPLAF. The CDR3 nucleotides read TGTGCCAGCAGCTTAGATCCACGGACTCCCTTAGCCTTC. The entire variable domain, with the rest obtained from reference TRBV11-3 and TRBJ1-2, is as follows: EAGVVQSPRYKIIEKKQPVAFWCNPISGHNTLYWYLQNLGQGPELLIRYENEEAVDDSQLPKDRFSAERLKGVDSTLKIQPAELGDSAVYLCASSLDPRTPLAFGSGTRLTVV.

This clonotype was seen more than once but under ten times. This chain uses TRBV7-8 with TRBJ2-1; 10 bases are shared with TRBD2. This CDR3 has 17 residues. In germline, CDR1 is SGHVS, CDR2 FQNEAQ. Trimming at V came to 5 bases and at J to 4 bases, leaving 11 bases not matched to a gene. The DNA for the CDR3 is TGTGCCAGCAGCCCCCCCCGGGGGACTAGCGCTTACAATGAGCAGTTCTTC. Protein product: CASSPPRGTSAYNEQFF.

This clonotype showed up many times. J is TRBJ2-1 and V is TRBV5-1, with TRBD2 identical over 7 bases. V shed 3 bases and J 1 base; nucleotides not matched to a gene: 13. This CDR3 region has 18 residues. CDR1 and CDR2 (germline): SGHRS, YFSETQ. In nucleotides, the CDR3 is TGCGCCAGCAGCTCACGGGGGTTGGCACTAGCGTCCTACAATGAGCAGTTCTTC. The encoded protein is CASSSRGLALASYNEQFF. The entire variable domain, with the rest obtained from reference TRBV5-1 and TRBJ2-1, is as follows: KAGVTQTPRYLIKTRGQQVTLSCSPISGHRSVSWYQQTPGQGLQFLFEYFSETQRNKGNFPGRFSGRQFSNSRSEMNVSTLELGDSALYLCASSSRGLALASYNEQFFGPGTRLTVL.

The table lists this clonotype with a few counts. The gene calls are TRBV27 and TRBJ1-2; D perhaps matches TRBD1 (6 bases). The CDR3 is 13 amino acids. Deletions cut 6 bases from V and 4 bases from J, with 12 bases between. CDR1 is MNHEY, CDR2 SMNVEV, per germline (reference sequence). The CDR3 is CASSNTGTYGYTF. In DNA, the CDR3 is TGTGCCAGCAGCAACACAGGGACCTATGGCTACACCTTC.

In DNA form, the CDR3 reads TGCGCCAGCAGCAAAGAACAGGGGAACTATAATTCACCCCTCCACTTT. It encodes CASSKEQGNYNSPLHF. The rearrangement links TRBV5-1 to TRBJ1-6; TRBD1 matches 7 bases. The J segment lost 3 bases and the V segment lost 4 bases, leaving 7 bases of the junction unmatched. The CDR3 consists of 16 residues. Germline-derived CDR1 and CDR2 are SGHRS and YFSETQ.

The table lists this clonotype with many counts. The chain recombines TRBV6-5 with TRBJ2-1; perhaps TRBD1 as D (5 bases). Germline CDR1 is MNHEY and CDR2 is SVGAGI. This CDR3 comprises 14 residues. The ends were cut back, 2 bases at V and 9 bases at J, with 14 bases in the middle. The CDR3 sequence: CASSYVAGDSEQFF. In DNA, the CDR3 is TGTGCCAGCAGTTACGTAGCAGGAGACAGTGAGCAGTTCTTC.

This clonotype was detected ten times or more. The chain uses TRBV12-3 or TRBV12-4 and TRBJ2-1, with TRBD2 matching 9 bases. Trimming cost V 6 bases and J 9 bases; bases outside gene matches: 6. The CDR3 consists of 13 residues. The CDR3 is CASSLAGGAEQFF. CDR3 DNA: TGTGCCAGCAGCCTGGCGGGAGGGGCTGAGCAGTTCTTC.

There are many counts of this clonotype. The CDR3 DNA sequence: TGTGCCTGGAGTGGGGACAGGAGGAATTCACCCCTCCACTTT. This translates into CAWSGDRRNSPLHF. The chain combines TRBV30 with TRBJ1-6, with 8 bases lining up with TRBD1. The CDR3 runs 14 residues. V lost 1 base, J lost 7 bases, and 3 bases stayed unmatched. Germline V gene sequence: CDR1 GTSNPN, CDR2 SVGIG (reference sequence).

Many counts were recorded for this clonotype. The chain links TRBV11-2 to TRBJ2-1, with D unresolved. Germline loops: CDR1 SGHAT, CDR2 FQNNGV. The V end was cut by 5 bases, the J end by 4 bases, with 12 bases between. The CDR3 is made up of 14 amino acids. The chain's CDR3 is CASSPKAGYNEQFF. CDR3 bases: TGTGCCAGCAGCCCAAAGGCCGGGTACAATGAGCAGTTCTTC.

This clonotype was seen ten or more times. Written as DNA, the CDR3 is TGCGCCAGCAACCTTCTGAGGGTGAAGAACACCGGGGAGCTGTTTTTT. Translating gives CASNLLRVKNTGELFF. The chain is built from TRBV5-1 and TRBJ2-2, with a weak D call TRBD2 (5 bases). Germline values: CDR1 SGHRS, CDR2 YFSETQ. The CDR3 consists of 16 residues. The V gene lost 6 bases and the J gene lost 1 base, with 16 bases spanning the gap.

This clonotype was observed many times. The V gene is TRBV29-1, the J gene TRBJ1-1, with D unclear. Trimming took off 8 bases at V and 1 base at J, with 20 bases between the two ends. CDR1 SQVTM and CDR2 ANQGSEA come from the germline V gene. The CDR3 runs to 15 residues. This CDR3 reads CSFQRKGAWNTEAFF. The CDR3 DNA follows: TGCAGCTTCCAAAGGAAGGGAGCCTGGAACACTGAAGCTTTCTTT.

The chain is built from TRBV19 and TRBJ1-5; a weak D match, TRBD1 (6 bases). Trimming took 4 bases from V and 5 from J, leaving 12 bases between them. Germline V CDR1 and CDR2: LNHDA, SQIVND (reference sequence). There are 14 residues in the CDR3. For the CDR3, the DNA is TGTGCCAGTAGTAACAGGGCCGGGGATCAGCCCCAGCATTTT. It encodes CASSNRAGDQPQHF.

In this sample, this clonotype turned up many times. This sequence joins TRBV5-1 and TRBJ2-3; 8 bases fit TRBD2. Germline V gene data show CDR1 as SGHRS and CDR2 as YFSETQ. The CDR3 covers 16 residues. With 0 bases clipped from V and 1 base from J, the junction kept 4 bases outside the gene matches. The CDR3 reads CASSLAQTSGTDTQYF. In DNA, the CDR3 is TGCGCCAGCAGCTTGGCGCAGACTAGCGGCACAGATACGCAGTATTTT.

This clonotype came up many times. V gene TRBV27 combines with J gene TRBJ1-4; the D gene is possibly TRBD1 (6 bases). This CDR3 is 15 amino acids long. Germline V CDR1 and CDR2: MNHEY, SMNVEV (reference sequence). Trimming shortened V by 5 bases and J by 4 bases, and 14 bases separated the two germline ends. CDR3: CASSLGTLDNEKLFF. For the CDR3, the DNA is TGTGCCAGCAGTCTCGGGACATTAGATAATGAAAAACTGTTTTTT.

There are a few counts of this clonotype. V usage is TRBV7-9 and J usage is TRBJ1-4, with unresolved D. Trimming cost V 2 bases and J 7 bases, with 8 bases left between them. There are 13 residues in the CDR3. Germline V lookup: CDR1 SEHNR, CDR2 FQNEAQ (reference sequence). The DNA for the CDR3 is TGTGCCAGCAGCTTATTCCCCGGTGAAAAACTGTTTTTT. It is translated as CASSLFPGEKLFF.

This clonotype was found many times. The V call is TRBV3-1, the J call TRBJ2-5; D tentatively fits TRBD1 or TRBD2 (6 bases each). The germline gives CDR1 LGHDT, CDR2 YNNKEL (reference sequence). This CDR3 is 16 amino acids long. The ends were cut back, 5 bases at V and 0 bases at J, with 16 bases in the middle. This CDR3 is CASSSPGGGYQETQYF. CDR3 DNA: TGTGCCAGCAGCTCCCCCGGGGGCGGCTACCAAGAGACCCAGTACTTC.

This clonotype was seen at least ten times. The chain carries TRBV15 and TRBJ1-1, with a possible D match to TRBD1 (5 bases). The CDR3 runs 16 residues. The germline gives CDR1 LNHNV, CDR2 YYDKDF (reference sequence). V lost 1 base, J lost 1 base, and 13 bases lay in between. DNA of the CDR3: TGTGCCACCAGCAGAGGAGGGGTGCAGGCGAACACTGAAGCTTTCTTT. Encoded protein: CATSRGGVQANTEAFF.

The J gene is TRBJ2-4, the V gene TRBV28, with D tentatively TRBD1 or TRBD2 (6 bases each). This CDR3 region has 18 residues. The ends were cut back, 5 bases at V and 0 bases at J, with 20 bases in the middle. The V gene's germline CDR1 is MDHEN and CDR2 SYDVKM. The CDR3: CASSNLGGRSLAKNIQYF. DNA for the CDR3: TGTGCCAGCAGTAACCTCGGGGGCCGGTCACTAGCCAAAAACATTCAGTACTTC.

The rearrangement uses TRBV5-1 and TRBJ2-7; 8 bases agree with TRBD1. Unmatched junction bases numbered 5, after V lost 2 bases and J lost 4 bases. The CDR3 has 14 residues. Germline assignment: CDR1 SGHRS and CDR2 YFSETQ. In DNA form, the CDR3 reads TGCGCCAGCAGCTTTCGGACAGGGAGATACGAGCAGTACTTC. As protein: CASSFRTGRYEQYF. The whole variable domain, remainder taken from reference TRBV5-1 and TRBJ2-7, is KAGVTQTPRYLIKTRGQQVTLSCSPISGHRSVSWYQQTPGQGLQFLFEYFSETQRNKGNFPGRFSGRQFSNSRSEMNVSTLELGDSALYLCASSFRTGRYEQYFGPGTRLTVT.

This clonotype was detected many times. The V call is TRBV5-6, the J call TRBJ2-7, with D tentatively TRBD2 (5 bases). The CDR3 is 13 residues long. With 3 bases removed from V and 5 bases from J, the gap between germline ends came to 12 bases. CDR1 and CDR2 (germline): SGHDT, YYEEEE. In DNA form, the CDR3 reads TGTGCCAGCAGCTCGGGAATGAGCAACGAGCAGTACTTC. Protein: CASSSGMSNEQYF.

There are many counts of this clonotype. The rearrangement links TRBV3-1 to TRBJ1-1; weak D call: TRBD1 (6 bases). The CDR3 extends over 14 amino acids. V was shortened by 4 bases and J by 8 bases, with 17 bases between the two germline ends. Germline CDR1 reads LGHDT; CDR2 reads YNNKEL (reference sequence). CDR3 protein: CASSLLIRGREAFF. The CDR3 region has the DNA TGTGCCAGCAGCCTCCTAATCCGGGGGCGCGAAGCTTTCTTT.

This clonotype has ten or more counts. The rearrangement links TRBV18 to TRBJ2-7; D is perhaps TRBD1 (6 bases). V gave up 6 bases and J gave up 5 bases, with 14 bases separating them. This CDR3 is 13 amino acids long. Per the germline V gene, CDR1 is KGHSH and CDR2 is LQKENI. CDR3 coding DNA: TGTGCCAGCTCGTCACAGGGATACGACGAGCAGTACTTC. Translation: CASSSQGYDEQYF.

This clonotype has a count of ten or more. V and J are TRBV29-1 and TRBJ2-7; 8 nucleotides match TRBD2. CDR3 length equals 14 residues. With V trimmed by 5 bases and J by 1 base, 7 bases remained unmatched. Germline loops: CDR1 SQVTM, CDR2 ANQGSEA. The CDR3 DNA is TGCAGCGTTTCTGGACTAGCTTTATCCTACGAGCAGTACTTC. Its translation is CSVSGLALSYEQYF.